These 21 T cell receptor beta chains originate from one sample sequenced in a study of CD8+ T cells in alopecia areata. Extracted RNA was reverse transcribed, and the resulting cDNA served as sequencing template. This table comes from immunoSEQ multiplex PCR, and its TCRdb copy is limited to in-frame clones, with some not included. Of approximately 280,000 clones in the sample, 58% are singletons; the top ten hold over 1.5%. The treatment was: oral pan-JAK inhibitor, 5-10 mg twice daily. The material sequenced was CD4+ T cells sorted from blood, taken at week 24, from a patient treated with tofacitinib. All receptors derive from a human donor with alopecia areata.

This rearrangement joins TRBV7-2 to TRBJ2-1; D gene ambiguous. This CDR3 is 14 amino acids long. Trimming shortened V by 3 bases and J by 8 bases, and 14 bases separated the two germline ends. Germline CDR1 SGHTA, CDR2 FQGNSA. The chain's CDR3 is CASSFIVTGHEQFF. The CDR3 nucleotides read TGTGCCAGCAGCTTCATAGTGACGGGCCATGAGCAGTTCTTC.

This clone has a count of ten or more. The chain uses TRBV7-9 and TRBJ1-6, with 7 nucleotides matching TRBD1. J gave up 7 bases and V 5 bases, and 11 bases lay outside the gene matches. This CDR3 is built from 16 residues. The germline V gene encodes CDR1 SEHNR and CDR2 FQNEAQ (reference sequence). CDR3 region: CASSLQGGFGNSPLHF. CDR3 sequence (DNA): TGTGCCAGCAGCCTCCAGGGGGGGTTCGGGAATTCACCCCTCCACTTT. Supplemented by reference TRBV7-9 and TRBJ1-6, the full variable domain reads DTGVSQNPRHKITKRGQNVTFRCDPISEHNRLYWYRQTLGQGPEFLTYFQNEAQLEKSRLLSDRFSAERPKGSFSTLEIQRTEQGDSAMYLCASSLQGGFGNSPLHFGNGTRLTVT.

This chain links TRBV7-3 with TRBJ1-6, with no clear D. Trimming took 5 bases from V and 4 from J, leaving 12 bases between them. CDR1 and CDR2 from the germline V gene are SGHTA and FQGTGA. This CDR3 has 15 amino acids. The CDR3 DNA sequence: TGTGCCAGCAGCCCCACGGACGGGTATAATTCACCCCTCCACTTT. Translated, it gives CASSPTDGYNSPLHF.

This clone appeared a single time. V usage is TRBV9 and J usage is TRBJ2-5, with D possibly TRBD1 on 5 matching bases. The CDR3 covers 14 residues. The V end was cut by 1 base, the J end by 2 bases, with 9 bases between. Germline assignment: CDR1 SGDLS and CDR2 YYNGEE. This CDR3 reads CASSVNTGQETQYF. CDR3 sequence (DNA): TGTGCCAGCAGCGTAAATACAGGACAAGAGACCCAGTACTTC.

This clone turned up a few times. This chain joins TRBV29-1 and TRBJ2-3; D perhaps matches TRBD1 (6 bases). The CDR3 has 14 residues. V gave up 7 bases and J gave up 2 bases, with 16 bases separating them. The V gene's germline CDR1 is SQVTM and CDR2 ANQGSEA. The CDR3 spells CSAGRQGNTDTQYF. DNA of the CDR3: TGCAGCGCTGGACGGCAGGGGAACACAGATACGCAGTATTTT.

The gene calls are TRBV5-1 and TRBJ1-6; TRBD1 matches 11 bases. The CDR3 runs to 17 residues. Germline V lookup: CDR1 SGHRS, CDR2 YFSETQ. V was clipped by 4 bases and J by 1 base; unmatched bases: 4. Here the CDR3 reads CASSIGQGASYNSPLHF. CDR3 DNA sequence: TGCGCCAGCAGCATAGGACAGGGGGCGTCCTATAATTCACCCCTCCACTTT. Using reference TRBV5-1 and TRBJ1-6 for the parts outside the CDR3, the full variable domain is KAGVTQTPRYLIKTRGQQVTLSCSPISGHRSVSWYQQTPGQGLQFLFEYFSETQRNKGNFPGRFSGRQFSNSRSEMNVSTLELGDSALYLCASSIGQGASYNSPLHFGNGTRLTVT.

The chain employs TRBV30 and TRBJ2-2; no reliable D call. Germline lookup yields CDR1 GTSNPN and CDR2 SVGIG (reference sequence). The germline V and J ends were trimmed by 2 bases and 5 bases, with 12 bases remaining between them. This CDR3 contains 14 residues. As DNA, the CDR3 is TGTGCCTGGAGTATTACGCAAGGAACCGGGGAGCTGTTTTTT. It is translated as CAWSITQGTGELFF.

The sample holds one count of this clone. The V call is TRBV30, the J call TRBJ1-6; TRBD1 matches 9 bases. Trimming cost V 1 base and J 9 bases; bases outside gene matches: 7. This CDR3 region has 15 residues. Germline assignment: CDR1 GTSNPN and CDR2 SVGIG (reference sequence). CDR3 protein: CAWSGGTGNSSPLHF. CDR3 bases: TGTGCCTGGAGTGGGGGGACAGGGAATAGTTCACCCCTCCACTTT.

Regarding this clone: Other nucleotide sequences from this sample produce the same CDR3. The genes are TRBV5-1 and TRBJ2-5, with D tentatively TRBD2 (6 bases). Germline CDR1 is SGHRS and CDR2 is YFSETQ. The germline V and J ends were trimmed by 4 bases and 5 bases, with 12 bases remaining between them. CDR3 length: 13 amino acids. CDR3 sequence: CASSLGRSETQYF. CDR3 nucleotide sequence: TGCGCCAGCAGCCTGGGGAGGTCGGAGACCCAGTACTTC.

The chain links TRBV5-6 to TRBJ2-5; no reliable D call. Trimming stripped 6 bases from V and 3 bases from J, with 12 bases between. Germline CDR1 is SGHDT and CDR2 is YYEEEE. The CDR3 covers 13 residues. CDR3 nucleotides: TGTGCCAGCAACGACTCCTATGAAGAGACCCAGTACTTC. Protein product: CASNDSYEETQYF.

The chain employs TRBV7-6 and TRBJ1-2, with D tentatively TRBD1 (5 bases). V was trimmed by 2 bases and J by 2 bases, leaving 12 bases between them. This CDR3 has 15 amino acids. Germline CDR1 SGHVS, CDR2 FNYEAQ. CDR3 residues: CASSLTREPNYGYTF. The DNA of the CDR3 is TGTGCCAGCAGCTTAACCAGGGAACCAAACTATGGCTACACCTTC.

The chain carries TRBV15 and TRBJ2-5, with D unresolved. This CDR3 contains 15 residues. V shed 1 base and J shed 1 base, with 10 bases lying between them. Germline V lookup: CDR1 LNHNV, CDR2 YYDKDF (reference sequence). Here the CDR3 reads CATSRVAYSQETQYF. In DNA, the CDR3 is TGTGCCACCAGCAGAGTGGCATACAGCCAAGAGACCCAGTACTTC.

The J gene is TRBJ2-3, the V gene TRBV5-4; D remains ambiguous. The CDR3 extends over 13 amino acids. Germline V CDR1 and CDR2: SGHNT, YYREEE (reference sequence). V was trimmed by 2 bases and J by 1 base, leaving 5 bases between them. The CDR3 DNA reads as TGTGCCAGCAGCTTACTGGGCACAGATACGCAGTATTTT. It is translated as CASSLLGTDTQYF.

This clone was recorded once. The chain has TRBV27 and TRBJ1-5; perhaps TRBD1 as D (5 bases). Trimming removed 6 bases from V and 4 bases from J, with 22 bases in between. CDR3 length: 17 amino acids. Germline CDR1 MNHEY, CDR2 SMNVEV (reference sequence). The CDR3 region has the DNA TGTGCCAGCAGATTAAAAGGAACCGGGACCACAAATCAGCCCCAGCATTTT. Amino acid sequence: CASRLKGTGTTNQPQHF.

This chain connects TRBV6-1 to TRBJ1-1, with D maybe TRBD1 (5 bases). CDR3 size: 13 residues. Germline CDR1 reads MNHNS; CDR2 reads SASEGT. The ends were cut back, 7 bases at V and 4 bases at J, with 13 bases in the middle. CDR3 amino acids: CASNIRQSTEAFF. CDR3 nucleotide sequence: TGTGCCAGCAATATCAGACAGAGCACTGAAGCTTTCTTT.

The CDR3 DNA reads as TGTGCTAGTGGTTTTGCGGTATCTAGCACAGATACGCAGTATTTT. It codes for CASGFAVSSTDTQYF. The chain has TRBV12-5 and TRBJ2-3; D uncertain. Germline V CDR1 and CDR2: LGHNT, FRNRAP. With 3 bases removed from V and 0 bases from J, the gap between germline ends came to 10 bases. The CDR3 is 15 amino acids.

This chain uses TRBV7-2 with TRBJ2-5; D gene uncertain. Per germline, CDR1 SGHTA and CDR2 FQGNSA. Trimming removed 3 bases from V and 0 bases from J, with 14 bases in between. This CDR3 is 16 amino acids long. CDR3: CASSFPGSRYQETQYF. CDR3 coding DNA: TGTGCCAGCAGCTTTCCCGGGTCCCGGTACCAAGAGACCCAGTACTTC.

The chain joins TRBV30 to TRBJ1-3; D gene uncertain. The CDR3 runs to 13 residues. Germline lookup yields CDR1 GTSNPN and CDR2 SVGIG (reference sequence). V was trimmed by 1 base and J by 5 bases, leaving 9 bases between them. The CDR3: CAWSGGGRNTIYF. The CDR3 bases are TGTGCCTGGAGTGGCGGAGGGAGAAACACCATATATTTT.

This clone appeared a few times. The chain combines TRBV4-1 with TRBJ2-5; D is ambiguous. Germline-derived CDR1 and CDR2 are MGHRA and YSYEKL. The CDR3 has 12 amino acids. Trimming took 2 bases from V and 5 from J, leaving 6 bases between them. CDR3 sequence (DNA): TGCGCCAGCAGCCAACCCCCGGAGACCCAGTACTTC. Its translation is CASSQPPETQYF.

The CDR3 DNA sequence: TGTGCCAGCAGTCGACTCGGCAGCTACGAGCAGTACTTC. The encoded protein is CASSRLGSYEQYF. The V and J genes are TRBV6-5 and TRBJ2-7; D is unresolved. V was cut by 5 bases and J by 3 bases, with 11 bases left in between. The CDR3 is made up of 13 amino acids. Germline V gene data show CDR1 as MNHEY and CDR2 as SVGAGI.

The rearrangement links TRBV25-1 to TRBJ1-2, with 7 bases aligning to TRBD1. CDR1 MGHDK and CDR2 SYGVNS come from the germline V gene. Trimming cost V 6 bases and J 10 bases; bases outside gene matches: 14. CDR3 size: 14 residues. The CDR3 DNA is TGTGCCAGCAGGGACTCAGGGGGAGGAGTCCCCTACACCTTC. As protein: CASRDSGGGVPYTF.